The clone carrying this TCR beta chain was recorded only once. Its antigen is unidentified. These data are taken from a study of shared clonotypes between healthy human individuals. Profiling relied on immunoSEQ multiplex PCR, and the TCRdb table lists in-frame clones only, not all of them. In the table there are some 2.4 million clones, approximately 93% of which are singletons. Study-wide points: Relative to clonotypes present in all four donors, those not shared had lower generation probabilities.

This clonotype was obtained from a man between 18 and 29 years old in good health. Some clones in this sample may be carry-over from other donors' samples. The material sequenced was naive CD4+ T cells from PBMCs. This sample's subset: CD45RA+ positively selected.

The CDR3 coding sequence is TGCGCCAGCAGCTCGCGGACAGGGGGCCCCTACGAGCAGTACTTC. Translating it yields CASSSRTGGPYEQYF. V gene TRBV5-1 combines with J gene TRBJ2-7, with 11 bases aligning to TRBD1. CDR1 is SGHRS, CDR2 YFSETQ, per germline. The CDR3 covers 15 residues. Trimming at V came to 3 bases and at J to 2 bases, leaving 4 bases not matched to a gene. The full variable domain, rest sourced from reference TRBV5-1 and TRBJ2-7, is KAGVTQTPRYLIKTRGQQVTLSCSPISGHRSVSWYQQTPGQGLQFLFEYFSETQRNKGNFPGRFSGRQFSNSRSEMNVSTLELGDSALYLCASSSRTGGPYEQYFGPGTRLTVT.